This entry lists 25 T cell receptor beta chains sequenced from one sample in a study of blood T cell repertoires in COVID-19. Clones were sequenced by immunoSEQ multiplex PCR, and TCRdb holds only the in-frame ones, with some missing. The sample carries approximately 180,000 clones, approximately 82% recorded once. The specimen was PBMCs or T cells enriched from blood (not recorded which). These receptor sequences come from a woman between 50 and 59 years old who had recovered from COVID-19.

The chain employs TRBV28 and TRBJ1-2; maybe TRBD1 (6 bases). This CDR3 region has 15 residues. V gave up 5 bases and J gave up 5 bases, with 18 bases separating them. Germline assignment: CDR1 MDHEN and CDR2 SYDVKM. The CDR3 sequence: CASSTNTGLGYGYTF. CDR3 nucleotides: TGTGCCAGCAGTACTAACACAGGGTTGGGTTATGGCTACACCTTC.

The sample holds many counts of this clone. The rearrangement uses TRBV6-2 or TRBV6-3 and TRBJ1-6; D remains ambiguous. The CDR3 sequence is 16 residues long. Germline V gene sequence: CDR1 MNHEY, CDR2 SVGEGT. The V and J ends lost 5 bases and 0 bases respectively, with 11 bases between them. CDR3 residues: CASSTLVLSYNSPLHF. CDR3 coding DNA: TGTGCCAGCAGTACGCTAGTCCTCTCCTATAATTCACCCCTCCACTTT.

As regards this clone: The junction departs from germline at one end; a sequencing error may be responsible. The rearrangement links TRBV4-2 to TRBJ1-2, with D possibly being TRBD1 (5 bases). This CDR3 contains 15 residues. CDR1 and CDR2 (germline): LGHNA, YNFKEQ. The chain's CDR3 is CASSQDFRATDGFTF. The CDR3 DNA is TGTGCCAGCAGCCAAGATTTCAGGGCTACTGATGGCTTCACCTTC.

This chain joins TRBV28 and TRBJ2-5; 10 nucleotides match TRBD2. Germline V gene sequence: CDR1 MDHEN, CDR2 SYDVKM. The CDR3 length is 15 residues. V dropped 7 bases and J dropped 5; count of bases not matched to a gene: 10. CDR3 residues: CASKSPGLASETQYF. The CDR3 DNA reads as TGTGCCAGCAAATCACCGGGACTAGCGAGCGAGACCCAGTACTTC.

The rearrangement joins TRBV5-4 to TRBJ2-4; 7 nucleotides align to TRBD1. Germline V gives CDR1 SGHNT, CDR2 YYREEE (reference sequence). The CDR3 is 15 residues long. V lost 1 base, J lost 9 bases, and 10 bases stayed unmatched. CDR3 nucleotide sequence: TGTGCCAGCAGCTTGACAGGGGCCCTTGGGGGCATTCAGTACTTC. It specifies CASSLTGALGGIQYF.

The chain couples TRBV7-9 to TRBJ1-5, with TRBD1 as a possible D gene (5 bases). Trimming took off 1 base at V and 1 base at J, with 8 bases between the two ends. Germline lookup yields CDR1 SEHNR and CDR2 FQNEAQ (reference sequence). The CDR3 length is 15 residues. CDR3 in DNA: TGTGCCAGCAGCTTAGGGCGACAGAGCAATCAGCCCCAGCATTTT. Translation gives CASSLGRQSNQPQHF.

The J gene is TRBJ2-3, the V gene TRBV28; the match to TRBD1 covers 7 bases. This CDR3 comprises 13 residues. In germline, CDR1 is MDHEN, CDR2 SYDVKM. Losses at the gene ends were 6 bases for V and 2 bases for J; bases not matched to a gene: 2. CDR3 loop: CASRGTATDTQYF. As DNA, the CDR3 is TGTGCCAGCAGGGGGACAGCCACAGATACGCAGTATTTT.

The chain couples TRBV30 to TRBJ2-1; possibly TRBD1 for D (6 bases). This CDR3 has 13 residues. V gave up 6 bases and J gave up 2 bases, with 11 bases separating them. The germline V gene encodes CDR1 GTSNPN and CDR2 SVGIG (reference sequence). The CDR3 sequence: CACAGDTYNEQFF. In DNA form, the CDR3 reads TGTGCCTGCGCCGGGGACACCTACAATGAGCAGTTCTTC.

A few counts support this clone. The chain couples TRBV2 to TRBJ1-2; D is unclear. Trimming pared 4 bases from V and 8 bases from J, leaving 14 bases between. Germline CDR1 SNHLY, CDR2 FYNNEI. This CDR3 spans 13 amino acids. CDR3 nucleotide sequence: TGTGCCAGCAGTGGGGCCGGGGAAGGCGGCTACACCTTC. It specifies CASSGAGEGGYTF.

The rearrangement joins TRBV14 to TRBJ2-2; 13 nucleotides line up with TRBD2. The V segment lost 4 bases and the J segment 5 bases; nucleotides outside the gene matches: 7. This CDR3 spans 17 amino acids. The V gene's germline CDR1 is SGHDN and CDR2 FVKESK. CDR3: CASSPLTSGRGTGELFF. The DNA of the CDR3 is TGTGCCAGCAGCCCACTTACTAGCGGGAGGGGGACCGGGGAGCTGTTTTTT.

The chain joins TRBV28 to TRBJ1-5; D is unresolved. The germline gives CDR1 MDHEN, CDR2 SYDVKM. CDR3 length: 15 residues. Trimming removed 3 bases from V and 0 bases from J, with 9 bases in between. The CDR3 spells CASSFAGYSNQPQHF. The CDR3 DNA reads as TGTGCCAGCAGTTTCGCGGGTTATAGCAATCAGCCCCAGCATTTT.

V is TRBV5-1 and J is TRBJ2-5; TRBD2 might be the D (6 bases). Germline V CDR1 and CDR2: SGHRS, YFSETQ. Deletions cut 4 bases from V and 7 bases from J, with 14 bases between. The length of the CDR3 is 13 residues. For the CDR3, the DNA is TGCGCCAGCAGCGCGCGGCCGGAGGGGACCCAGTACTTC. It specifies CASSARPEGTQYF.

Concerning this clone: Different DNA sequences within this sample yield the same CDR3. The chain combines TRBV11-2 with TRBJ2-1; D perhaps matches TRBD2 (6 bases). The CDR3 runs 17 residues. Between the trimmed V and J ends, which lost 5 bases and 0 bases, there was a span of 17 bases. Germline V gives CDR1 SGHAT, CDR2 FQNNGV. In DNA form, the CDR3 reads TGTGCCAGCAGCCCGCGGGGAGGCCTGAGCTCCTACAATGAGCAGTTCTTC. It codes for CASSPRGGLSSYNEQFF.

This rearrangement joins TRBV27 to TRBJ1-2; tentatively, D is TRBD1 (5 bases). Germline lookup yields CDR1 MNHEY and CDR2 SMNVEV (reference sequence). V shed 7 bases and J shed 2 bases, with 14 bases lying between them. The CDR3 spans 14 residues. CDR3 loop: CASKRIDRNYGYTF. Written as DNA, the CDR3 is TGTGCCAGCAAAAGGATCGACAGAAACTATGGCTACACCTTC.

The chain joins TRBV5-1 to TRBJ2-4; the match to TRBD2 covers 9 bases. The junction had 24 bases not matched to a gene; V was cut back by 2 bases and J by 0 bases. The CDR3 spans 23 residues. CDR1 and CDR2 (germline): SGHRS, YFSETQ. CDR3 in amino acids: CASSLPSAGGPNRIDLAKNIQYF. The CDR3 region has the DNA TGCGCCAGCAGCTTACCCTCGGCGGGAGGGCCAAACCGTATAGACCTAGCCAAAAACATTCAGTACTTC.

The chain carries TRBV11-2 and TRBJ2-7; 7 nucleotides line up with TRBD1. The CDR3 runs to 16 residues. Per germline, CDR1 SGHAT and CDR2 FQNNGV. V was clipped by 5 bases and J by 6 bases; unmatched bases: 16. CDR3 residues: CASSPQTGPLRSEQYF. DNA for the CDR3: TGTGCCAGCAGCCCTCAGACAGGGCCGCTGCGGTCCGAGCAGTACTTC.

This sequence joins TRBV20-1 and TRBJ1-2; possibly TRBD1 for D (6 bases). The CDR3 consists of 12 residues. Per germline, CDR1 DFQATT and CDR2 SNEGSKA (reference sequence). The germline V and J ends were trimmed by 3 bases and 8 bases, with 13 bases remaining between them. The CDR3: CSASDNRDGYTF. Written as DNA, the CDR3 is TGCAGTGCTAGTGACAACAGGGACGGCTACACCTTC.

The chain uses TRBV3-1 (or the pseudogene TRBV3-2) and TRBJ2-3, with D hard to call. In germline, CDR1 is LGHDT, CDR2 YNNKEL (reference sequence). Trimming cost V 6 bases and J 1 base, with 8 bases left between them. The CDR3 is made up of 13 amino acids. The CDR3 DNA sequence: TGTGCCAGCAGGGTCCGGGGCACAGATACGCAGTATTTT. Translated: CASRVRGTDTQYF.

This clone was observed once. The gene calls are TRBV7-9 and TRBJ2-5; 9 nucleotides match TRBD1. CDR1 SEHNR and CDR2 FQNEAQ come from the germline V gene (reference sequence). The CDR3 contains 16 residues. Losses at the gene ends were 5 bases for V and 6 bases for J; bases not matched to a gene: 13. CDR3 sequence: CASSRHRDRDAKTQYF. The CDR3 bases are TGTGCCAGCAGCAGGCACCGGGACAGGGACGCTAAGACCCAGTACTTC.

The J gene is TRBJ2-3, the V gene TRBV20-1; TRBD2 aligns across 8 bases. V shed 3 bases, J shed 6 bases, and the junction held 8 bases outside the gene matches. The germline CDR1 and CDR2 sequences are DFQATT and SNEGSKA (reference sequence). CDR3 length: 14 amino acids. The CDR3 region is CSASAGGSMDTQYF. The DNA for the CDR3 is TGCAGTGCTAGTGCGGGAGGTTCAATGGATACGCAGTATTTT.

The rearrangement joins TRBV27 to TRBJ2-3; a weak D match, TRBD2 (6 bases). Trimming shortened V by 3 bases and J by 2 bases, and 18 bases separated the two germline ends. The germline V gene encodes CDR1 MNHEY and CDR2 SMNVEV (reference sequence). This CDR3 has 17 amino acids. The DNA for the CDR3 is TGTGCCAGCAGTTTCTTTAGCGGAAAGGGGAACACAGATACGCAGTATTTT. It yields the protein CASSFFSGKGNTDTQYF.

V usage is TRBV4-3 and J usage is TRBJ2-2; no clear D gene. From germline, CDR1 is LGHNA and CDR2 YSLEER. CDR3 size: 16 residues. Trimming took 0 bases from V and 0 from J, leaving 8 bases between them. Written as DNA, the CDR3 is TGCGCCAGCAGCCAAGACAGACACGCGAACACCGGGGAGCTGTTTTTT. It specifies CASSQDRHANTGELFF.

The chain recombines TRBV10-3 with TRBJ1-2; D is perhaps TRBD1 (6 bases). V shed 4 bases and J shed 1 base, with 10 bases lying between them. The germline V gene has CDR1 ENHRY and CDR2 SYGVKD. The CDR3 sequence is 14 residues long. CDR3 DNA: TGTGCCATCAGTGCCTCACAGGGTAACTATGGCTACACCTTC. This encodes CAISASQGNYGYTF.

V and J are TRBV5-1 and TRBJ2-7, with 9 positions matching TRBD1. The length of the CDR3 is 14 residues. V shed 4 bases and J 7 bases; nucleotides not matched to a gene: 9. The germline CDR1 and CDR2 sequences are SGHRS and YFSETQ. The DNA of the CDR3 is TGCGCCAGCAGCGCCGGGACAGGGACCCCAGAGCAGTACTTC. Its protein is CASSAGTGTPEQYF.

V and J are TRBV15 and TRBJ2-1; 12 positions match TRBD2. CDR3 length: 16 residues. Germline-derived CDR1 and CDR2 are LNHNV and YYDKDF (reference sequence). Trimming took 1 base from V and 3 from J; bases not matched to a gene: 1. CDR3 nucleotide sequence: TGTGCCACCAGCAGAGGACTAGCGGGGGTCTACAATGAGCAGTTCTTC. The encoded protein is CATSRGLAGVYNEQFF.